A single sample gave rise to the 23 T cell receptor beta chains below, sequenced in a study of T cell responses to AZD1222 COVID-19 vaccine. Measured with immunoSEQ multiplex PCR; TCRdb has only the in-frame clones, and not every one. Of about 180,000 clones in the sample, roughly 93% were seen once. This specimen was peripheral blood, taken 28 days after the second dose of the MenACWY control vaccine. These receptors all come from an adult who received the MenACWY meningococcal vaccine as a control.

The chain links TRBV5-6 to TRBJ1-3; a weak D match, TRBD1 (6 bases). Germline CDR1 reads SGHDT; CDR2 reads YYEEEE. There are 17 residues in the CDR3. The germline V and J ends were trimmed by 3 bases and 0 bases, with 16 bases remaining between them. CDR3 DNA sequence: TGTGCCAGCAGCTACGCAGGGGTTTCCGCCTCTGGAAACACCATATATTTT. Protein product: CASSYAGVSASGNTIYF.

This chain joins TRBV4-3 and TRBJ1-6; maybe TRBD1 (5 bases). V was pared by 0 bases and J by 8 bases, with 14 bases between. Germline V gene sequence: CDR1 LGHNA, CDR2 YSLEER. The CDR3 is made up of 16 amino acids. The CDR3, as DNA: TGCGCCAGCAGCCAAGAGGTCGGGAGGGACTATTCACCCCTCCACTTT. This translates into CASSQEVGRDYSPLHF.

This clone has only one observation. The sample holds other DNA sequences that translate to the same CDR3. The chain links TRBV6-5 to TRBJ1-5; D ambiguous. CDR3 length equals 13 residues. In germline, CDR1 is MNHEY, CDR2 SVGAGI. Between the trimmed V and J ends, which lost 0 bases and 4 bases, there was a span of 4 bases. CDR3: CASSYSRNQPQHF. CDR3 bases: TGTGCCAGCAGTTACTCGCGAAATCAGCCCCAGCATTTT.

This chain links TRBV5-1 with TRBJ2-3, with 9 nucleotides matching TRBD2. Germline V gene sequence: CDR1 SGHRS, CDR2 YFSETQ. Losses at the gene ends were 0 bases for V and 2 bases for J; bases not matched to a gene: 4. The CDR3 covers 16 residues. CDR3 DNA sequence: TGCGCCAGCAGCTTGGAAGCGGGGGGCTACACAGATACGCAGTATTTT. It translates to CASSLEAGGYTDTQYF.

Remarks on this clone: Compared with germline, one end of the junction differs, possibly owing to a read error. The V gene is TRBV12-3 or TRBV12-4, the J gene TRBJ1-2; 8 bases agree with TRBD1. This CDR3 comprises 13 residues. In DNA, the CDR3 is TGTGCCAGCAGTCCCCCGGACAGGGCCGCCCAAGCCTTC. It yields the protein CASSPPDRAAQAF.

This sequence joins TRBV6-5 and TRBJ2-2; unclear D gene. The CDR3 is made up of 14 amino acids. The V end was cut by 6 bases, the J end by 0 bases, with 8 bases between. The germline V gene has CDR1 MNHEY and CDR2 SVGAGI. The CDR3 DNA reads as TGTGCCAGCAGGTCGACACCGAACACCGGGGAGCTGTTTTTT. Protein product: CASRSTPNTGELFF.

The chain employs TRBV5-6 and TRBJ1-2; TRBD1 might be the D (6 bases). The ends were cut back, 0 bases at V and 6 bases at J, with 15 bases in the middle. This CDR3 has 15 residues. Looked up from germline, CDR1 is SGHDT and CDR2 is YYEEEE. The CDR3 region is CASSLAGKGVHGYTF. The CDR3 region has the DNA TGTGCCAGCAGCTTGGCCGGGAAGGGGGTCCATGGCTACACCTTC.

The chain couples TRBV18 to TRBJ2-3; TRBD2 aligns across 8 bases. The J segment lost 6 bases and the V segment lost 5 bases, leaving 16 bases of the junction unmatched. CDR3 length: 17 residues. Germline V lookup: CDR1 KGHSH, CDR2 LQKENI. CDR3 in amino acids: CASSTILRRGGQDTQYF. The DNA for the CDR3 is TGTGCCAGCTCAACTATCCTTCGACGGGGGGGCCAGGATACGCAGTATTTT.

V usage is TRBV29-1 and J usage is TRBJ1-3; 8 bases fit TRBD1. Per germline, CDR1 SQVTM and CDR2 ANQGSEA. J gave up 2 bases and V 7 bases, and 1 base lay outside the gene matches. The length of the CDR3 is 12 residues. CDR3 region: CSGRGPGNTIYF. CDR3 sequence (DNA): TGCAGCGGCAGGGGGCCTGGAAACACCATATATTTT. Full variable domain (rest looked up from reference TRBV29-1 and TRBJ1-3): SAVISQKPSRDICQRGTSLTIQCQVDSQVTMMFWYRQQPGQSLTLIATANQGSEATYESGFVIDKFPISRPNLTFSTLTVSNMSPEDSSIYLCSGRGPGNTIYFGEGSWLTVV.

CDR3 sequence reads: CASSPGTEGTQYF. CDR3 sequence (DNA): TGTGCCAGCAGCCCAGGAACGGAAGGGACCCAGTACTTC. The chain carries TRBV3-1 (or the pseudogene TRBV3-2) and TRBJ2-5; no clear D. The V end was cut by 4 bases, the J end by 7 bases, with 13 bases between. From germline, CDR1 is LGHDT and CDR2 YNNKEL (reference sequence). The CDR3 loop spans 13 amino acids.

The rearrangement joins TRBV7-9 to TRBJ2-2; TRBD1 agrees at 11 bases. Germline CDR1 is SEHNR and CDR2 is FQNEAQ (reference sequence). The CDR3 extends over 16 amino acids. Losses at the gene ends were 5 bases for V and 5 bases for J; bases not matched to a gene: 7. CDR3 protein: CASSQADRGLTGELFF. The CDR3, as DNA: TGTGCCAGCAGCCAGGCGGACAGGGGGCTTACCGGGGAGCTGTTTTTT. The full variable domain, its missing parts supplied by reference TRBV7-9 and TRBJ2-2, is DTGVSQNPRHKITKRGQNVTFRCDPISEHNRLYWYRQTLGQGPEFLTYFQNEAQLEKSRLLSDRFSAERPKGSFSTLEIQRTEQGDSAMYLCASSQADRGLTGELFFGEGSRLTVL.

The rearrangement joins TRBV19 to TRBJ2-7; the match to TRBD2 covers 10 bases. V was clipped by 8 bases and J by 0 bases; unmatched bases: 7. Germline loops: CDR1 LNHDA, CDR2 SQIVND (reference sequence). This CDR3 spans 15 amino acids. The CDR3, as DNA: TGTGCCAGTGGTGAACTAGCGGGGAGCTCCTACGAGCAGTACTTC. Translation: CASGELAGSSYEQYF.

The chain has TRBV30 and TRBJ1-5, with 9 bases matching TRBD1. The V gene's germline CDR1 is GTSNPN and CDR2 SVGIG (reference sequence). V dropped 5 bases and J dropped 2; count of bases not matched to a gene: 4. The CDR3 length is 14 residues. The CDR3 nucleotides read TGTGCCTGGGCGACAGGGGGGGGCAATCAGCCCCAGCATTTT. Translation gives CAWATGGGNQPQHF.

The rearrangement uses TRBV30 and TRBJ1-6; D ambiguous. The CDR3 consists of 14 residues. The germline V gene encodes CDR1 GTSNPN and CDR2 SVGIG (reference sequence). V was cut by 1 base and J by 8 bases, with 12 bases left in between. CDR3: CAWSGPHSDSPLHF. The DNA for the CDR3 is TGTGCCTGGAGTGGGCCGCACTCTGATTCACCCCTCCACTTT.

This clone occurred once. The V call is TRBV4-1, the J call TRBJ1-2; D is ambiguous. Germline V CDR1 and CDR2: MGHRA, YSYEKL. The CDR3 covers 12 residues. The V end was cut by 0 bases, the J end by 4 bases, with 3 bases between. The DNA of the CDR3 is TGCGCCAGCAGCCAAGACAGCTATGGCTACACCTTC. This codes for CASSQDSYGYTF.

The CDR3 reads CASSFSGVLSYEQYF. The CDR3 DNA reads as TGTGCCAGCAGTTTCAGCGGGGTCCTCTCCTACGAGCAGTACTTC. This chain joins TRBV28 and TRBJ2-7; TRBD2 matches 7 bases. CDR3 length: 15 residues. Germline CDR1 MDHEN, CDR2 SYDVKM. The ends lost 3 bases at V and 0 bases at J; junction bases unmatched: 5.

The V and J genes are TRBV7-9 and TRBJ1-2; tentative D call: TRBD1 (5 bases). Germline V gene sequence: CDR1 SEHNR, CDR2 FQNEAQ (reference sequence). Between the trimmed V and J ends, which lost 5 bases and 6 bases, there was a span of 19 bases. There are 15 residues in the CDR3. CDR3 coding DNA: TGTGCCAGCAGCACGACCGGGACTACGTCGGATGGCTACACCTTC. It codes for CASSTTGTTSDGYTF.

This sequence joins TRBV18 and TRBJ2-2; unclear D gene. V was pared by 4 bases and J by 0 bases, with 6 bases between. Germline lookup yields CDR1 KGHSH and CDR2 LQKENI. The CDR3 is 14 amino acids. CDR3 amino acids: CASSRSANTGELFF. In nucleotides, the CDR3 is TGTGCCAGCTCACGGAGCGCGAACACCGGGGAGCTGTTTTTT.

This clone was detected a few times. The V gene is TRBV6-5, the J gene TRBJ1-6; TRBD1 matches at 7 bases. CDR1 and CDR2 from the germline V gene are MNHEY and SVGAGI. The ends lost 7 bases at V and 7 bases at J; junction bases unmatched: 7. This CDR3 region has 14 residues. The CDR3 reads CASNAGTANSPLHF. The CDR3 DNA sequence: TGTGCCAGCAATGCCGGGACAGCAAATTCACCCCTCCACTTT.

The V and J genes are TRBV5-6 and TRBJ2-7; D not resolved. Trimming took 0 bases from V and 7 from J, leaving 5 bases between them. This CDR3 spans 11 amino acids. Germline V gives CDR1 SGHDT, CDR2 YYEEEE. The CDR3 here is CASSLAREQYF. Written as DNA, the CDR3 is TGTGCCAGCAGCTTGGCGAGGGAGCAGTACTTC. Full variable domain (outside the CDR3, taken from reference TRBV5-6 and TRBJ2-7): DAGVTQSPTHLIKTRGQQVTLRCSPKSGHDTVSWYQQALGQGPQFIFQYYEEEERQRGNFPDRFSGHQFPNYSSELNVNALLLGDSALYLCASSLAREQYFGPGTRLTVT.

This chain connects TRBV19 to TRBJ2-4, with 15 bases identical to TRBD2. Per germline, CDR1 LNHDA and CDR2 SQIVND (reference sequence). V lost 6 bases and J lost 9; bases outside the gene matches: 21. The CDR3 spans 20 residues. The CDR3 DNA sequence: TGTGCCAGTAGCGAAGGACTAGCGGGGGGGCCTTCGTCCCTGGGAAGCATTCAGTACTTC. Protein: CASSEGLAGGPSSLGSIQYF.

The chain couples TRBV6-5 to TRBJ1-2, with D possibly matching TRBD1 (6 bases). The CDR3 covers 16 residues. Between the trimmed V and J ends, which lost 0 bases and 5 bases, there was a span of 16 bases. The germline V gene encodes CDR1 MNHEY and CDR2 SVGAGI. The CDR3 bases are TGTGCCAGCAGTTACTCGTTTGCAGGGGTAGGGTATGGCTACACCTTC. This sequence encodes CASSYSFAGVGYGYTF.

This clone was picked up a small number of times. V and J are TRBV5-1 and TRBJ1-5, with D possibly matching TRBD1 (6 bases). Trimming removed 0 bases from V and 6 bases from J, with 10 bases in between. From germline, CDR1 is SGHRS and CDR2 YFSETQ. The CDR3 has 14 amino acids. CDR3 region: CASSLARGGQPQHF. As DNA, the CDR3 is TGCGCCAGCAGCTTGGCCAGGGGCGGTCAGCCCCAGCATTTT.